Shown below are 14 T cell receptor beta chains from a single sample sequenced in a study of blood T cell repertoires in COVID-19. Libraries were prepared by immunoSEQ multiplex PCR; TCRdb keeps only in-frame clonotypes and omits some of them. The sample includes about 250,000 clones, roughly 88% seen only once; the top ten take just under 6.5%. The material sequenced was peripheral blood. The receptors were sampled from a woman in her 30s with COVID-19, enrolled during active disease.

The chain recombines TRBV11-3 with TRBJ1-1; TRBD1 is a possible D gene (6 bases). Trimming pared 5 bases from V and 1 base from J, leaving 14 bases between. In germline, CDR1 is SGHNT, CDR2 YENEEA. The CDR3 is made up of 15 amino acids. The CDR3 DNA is TGTGCCAGCAGCAAATTGGGGGCGACGAACACTGAAGCTTTCTTT. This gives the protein CASSKLGATNTEAFF.

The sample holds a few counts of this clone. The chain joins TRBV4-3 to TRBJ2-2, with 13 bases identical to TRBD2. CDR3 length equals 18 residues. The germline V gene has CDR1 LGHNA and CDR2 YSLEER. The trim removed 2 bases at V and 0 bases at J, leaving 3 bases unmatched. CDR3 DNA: TGCGCCAGCAGCCAACGACTAGCGGGGGGACCGAACACCGGGGAGCTGTTTTTT. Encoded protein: CASSQRLAGGPNTGELFF.

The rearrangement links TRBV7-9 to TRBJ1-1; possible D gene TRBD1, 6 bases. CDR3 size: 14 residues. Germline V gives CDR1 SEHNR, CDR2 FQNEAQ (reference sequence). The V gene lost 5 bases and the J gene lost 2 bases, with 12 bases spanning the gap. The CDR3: CASSDRDINTEAFF. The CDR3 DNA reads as TGTGCCAGCAGCGACCGGGACATCAACACTGAAGCTTTCTTT.

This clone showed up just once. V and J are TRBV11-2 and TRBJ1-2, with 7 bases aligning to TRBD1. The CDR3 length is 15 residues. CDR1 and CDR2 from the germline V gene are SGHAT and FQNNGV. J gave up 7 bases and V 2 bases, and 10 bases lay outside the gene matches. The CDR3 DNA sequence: TGTGCCAGCAGCTTAACAGGGGACCCTATGATTGGCTACACCTTC. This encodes CASSLTGDPMIGYTF.

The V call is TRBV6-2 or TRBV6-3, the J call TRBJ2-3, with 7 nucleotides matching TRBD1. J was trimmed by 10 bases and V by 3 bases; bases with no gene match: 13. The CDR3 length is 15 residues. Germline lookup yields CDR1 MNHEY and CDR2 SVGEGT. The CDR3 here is CASSYRGILDRAQYF. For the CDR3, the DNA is TGTGCCAGCAGTTATAGGGGTATACTTGACAGGGCGCAGTATTTT.

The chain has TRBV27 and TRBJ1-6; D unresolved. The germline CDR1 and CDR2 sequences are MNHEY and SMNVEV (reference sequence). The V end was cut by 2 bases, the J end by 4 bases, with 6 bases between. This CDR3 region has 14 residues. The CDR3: CASSLLAYNSPLHF. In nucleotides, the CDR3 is TGTGCCAGCAGTTTACTGGCTTATAATTCACCCCTCCACTTT.

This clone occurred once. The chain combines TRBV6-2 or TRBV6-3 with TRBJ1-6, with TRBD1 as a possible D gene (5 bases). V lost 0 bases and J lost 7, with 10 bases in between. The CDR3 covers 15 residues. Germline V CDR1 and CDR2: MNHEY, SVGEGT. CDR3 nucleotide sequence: TGTGCCAGCAGTTACTCGAGCAGGGCGAATTCACCCCTCCACTTT. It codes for CASSYSSRANSPLHF.

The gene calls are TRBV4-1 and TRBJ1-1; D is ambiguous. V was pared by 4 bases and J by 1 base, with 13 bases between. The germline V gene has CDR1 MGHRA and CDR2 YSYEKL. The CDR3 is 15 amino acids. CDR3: CASSPKQFPNTEAFF. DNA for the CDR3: TGCGCCAGCAGCCCCAAACAGTTTCCGAACACTGAAGCTTTCTTT.

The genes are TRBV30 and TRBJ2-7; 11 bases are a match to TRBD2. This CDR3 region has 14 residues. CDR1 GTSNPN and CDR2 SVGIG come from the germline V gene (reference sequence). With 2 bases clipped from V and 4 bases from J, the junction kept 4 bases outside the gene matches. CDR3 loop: CAWSPLAGGYEQYV. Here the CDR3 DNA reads TGTGCCTGGAGTCCGCTAGCGGGAGGTTACGAGCAGTACGTC.

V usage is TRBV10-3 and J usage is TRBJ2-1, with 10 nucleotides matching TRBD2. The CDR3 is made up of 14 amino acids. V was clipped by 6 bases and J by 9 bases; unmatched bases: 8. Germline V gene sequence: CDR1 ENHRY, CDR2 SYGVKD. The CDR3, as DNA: TGTGCCATCAGCGAAAGCGGGGGGGGACTTGAGCAGTTCTTC. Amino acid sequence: CAISESGGGLEQFF.

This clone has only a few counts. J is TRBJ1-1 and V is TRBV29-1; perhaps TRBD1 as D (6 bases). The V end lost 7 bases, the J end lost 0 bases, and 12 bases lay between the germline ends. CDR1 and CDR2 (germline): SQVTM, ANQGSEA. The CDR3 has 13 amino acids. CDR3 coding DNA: TGCAGCGCTTATGGGACACTGAACACTGAAGCTTTCTTT. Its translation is CSAYGTLNTEAFF.

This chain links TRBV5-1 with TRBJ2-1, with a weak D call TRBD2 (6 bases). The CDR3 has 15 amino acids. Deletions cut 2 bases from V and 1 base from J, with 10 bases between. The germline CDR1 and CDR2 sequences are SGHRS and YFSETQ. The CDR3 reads CASSFPLASYNEQFF. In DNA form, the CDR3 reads TGCGCCAGCAGCTTCCCACTAGCTTCCTACAATGAGCAGTTCTTC.

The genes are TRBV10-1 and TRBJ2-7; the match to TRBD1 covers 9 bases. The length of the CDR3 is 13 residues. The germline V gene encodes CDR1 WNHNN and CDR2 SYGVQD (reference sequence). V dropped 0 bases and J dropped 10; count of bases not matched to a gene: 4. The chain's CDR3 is CASSESGQGPQYV. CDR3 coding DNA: TGCGCCAGCAGTGAGTCGGGACAGGGTCCCCAGTACGTC.

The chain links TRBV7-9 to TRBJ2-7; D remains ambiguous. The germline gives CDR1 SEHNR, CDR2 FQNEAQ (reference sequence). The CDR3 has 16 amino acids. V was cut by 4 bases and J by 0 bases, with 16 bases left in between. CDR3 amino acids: CASSSSRRLSSYEQYF. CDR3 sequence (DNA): TGTGCCAGCAGCTCCTCGCGCCGTTTGAGCTCCTACGAGCAGTACTTC.